This record concerns one T cell receptor (beta chain) sequence. Time point reported: cycle 4 day 1 (C4D1), after 6 weeks of nivolumab. Brentuximab vedotin exposure varied, and every patient relapsed after autologous stem cell transplantation. The CDR3 contains 13 residues. The germline gives CDR1 LNHDA, CDR2 SQIVND (reference sequence). V was clipped by 4 bases and J by 5 bases, with 11 bases between them. Produced via immunoSEQ multiplex PCR; TCRdb's table is partial and in-frame only. The sample shows some 16,000 clones, about 80% of them seen only once. This sample stems from a study of PD-1 blockade in classical Hodgkin lymphoma.

Specimen: peripheral blood mononuclear cells (PBMCs), collected before the fourth cycle of nivolumab. The TCR originated in a human donor with classical Hodgkin lymphoma. This chain joins TRBV19 and TRBJ1-1; D unresolved. The CDR3 loop is CASSNSVGTEAFF. The DNA for the CDR3 is TGTGCCAGTAGTAATAGCGTTGGGACTGAAGCTTTCTTT.